Each of the 27 T cell receptor beta chains below was sequenced from the same sample in a study of shared clonotypes between healthy human individuals. Positively selected for CCR7, the CD45RO-negative cells used as naive CD8 cells excluded terminally differentiated effector memory CD45RA+ cells. Repertoires were generated with immunoSEQ multiplex PCR, while TCRdb's copy carries only in-frame clones and drops some. This table holds millions of clones, roughly 91% found once. The sample taken for sequencing was naive CD8+ T cells from PBMCs. These receptor sequences come from a man between 18 and 35 years old in good health. Some clones in this sample may be carry-over from other donors' samples.

The V gene is TRBV5-1, the J gene TRBJ2-7, with unresolved D. Germline V gene sequence: CDR1 SGHRS, CDR2 YFSETQ. Trimming pared 6 bases from V and 2 bases from J, leaving 12 bases between. The CDR3 extends over 13 amino acids. The CDR3 loop reads CASIGDIPYEQYF. The CDR3 DNA follows: TGCGCCAGCATTGGCGATATCCCCTACGAGCAGTACTTC.

The chain couples TRBV13 to TRBJ2-2; D is undetermined. V was trimmed by 5 bases and J by 4 bases, leaving 14 bases between them. The length of the CDR3 is 15 residues. CDR1 PRHDT and CDR2 FYEKMQ come from the germline V gene (reference sequence). The CDR3 DNA sequence: TGTGCCAGCAGCCCCCTTGGGCAGTTCACCGGGGAGCTGTTTTTT. Protein: CASSPLGQFTGELFF.

CDR3 sequence reads: CASVEGARRRGGEAFF. The CDR3 nucleotides read TGTGCTTCTGTTGAAGGGGCGCGGAGGCGAGGGGGCGAAGCTTTCTTT. The gene calls are TRBV2 and TRBJ1-1, with TRBD1 matching 7 bases. CDR3 length: 16 amino acids. Germline CDR1 SNHLY, CDR2 FYNNEI.

V is TRBV14 and J is TRBJ1-1; weak D call: TRBD1 (6 bases). Germline CDR1 and CDR2: SGHDN and FVKESK. The CDR3 has 16 residues. V was clipped by 0 bases and J by 4 bases, with 15 bases between them. In DNA form, the CDR3 reads TGTGCCAGCAGCCAAGAACGGGGGGCTCTCGGCACTGAAGCTTTCTTT. It codes for CASSQERGALGTEAFF.

This clone came up once. This chain uses TRBV6-5 with TRBJ2-3; the match to TRBD1 covers 9 bases. The CDR3 spans 16 residues. Germline V lookup: CDR1 MNHEY, CDR2 SVGAGI. V gave up 2 bases and J gave up 4 bases; unmatched junction bases: 7. CDR3 amino acids: CASSYGQGPSADTQYF. The CDR3 nucleotides are TGTGCCAGCAGTTACGGACAGGGGCCATCGGCAGATACGCAGTATTTT.

The chain carries TRBV9 and TRBJ2-6; 11 bases agree with TRBD1. V dropped 4 bases and J dropped 4; count of bases not matched to a gene: 10. The V gene's germline CDR1 is SGDLS and CDR2 YYNGEE. The CDR3 runs 18 residues. DNA for the CDR3: TGTGCCAGCAGCCCGGACAGGGGGCCTGGGTTGGGGGCCAACGTCCTGACTTTC. This codes for CASSPDRGPGLGANVLTF.

The chain recombines TRBV13 with TRBJ1-1; D is uncertain. This CDR3 is 12 amino acids long. Germline V CDR1 and CDR2: PRHDT, FYEKMQ (reference sequence). V lost 6 bases to trimming and J lost 1 base, with 6 bases between them. CDR3 sequence (DNA): TGTGCCAGCAGTGGGCGGAACACTGAAGCTTTCTTT. Translation gives CASSGRNTEAFF.

This chain uses TRBV7-8 with TRBJ1-2; D gene uncertain. The V end lost 1 base, the J end lost 6 bases, and 18 bases lay between the germline ends. This CDR3 spans 16 amino acids. Germline CDR1 is SGHVS and CDR2 is FQNEAQ. The CDR3 is CASSLEEAPGLHGYTF. CDR3 sequence (DNA): TGTGCCAGCAGCTTAGAAGAGGCCCCAGGACTTCATGGCTACACCTTC.

The chain uses TRBV27 and TRBJ2-7, with 7 bases lining up with TRBD1. Per germline, CDR1 MNHEY and CDR2 SMNVEV (reference sequence). J lost 4 bases, V lost 5 bases, and 8 bases had no gene match. This CDR3 contains 14 residues. The CDR3 DNA sequence: TGTGCCAGCAGTGTCCGGGACAGTAGATACGAGCAGTACTTC. It translates to CASSVRDSRYEQYF.

This clone was seen just once. The chain recombines TRBV11-2 with TRBJ1-1; weak D call: TRBD1 (5 bases). CDR1 and CDR2 from the germline V gene are SGHAT and FQNNGV. Trimming took 5 bases from V and 10 from J, leaving 14 bases between them. This CDR3 has 12 amino acids. As DNA, the CDR3 is TGTGCCAGCAGCGAACCGGGACCTTTAGCTTTCTTT. Protein product: CASSEPGPLAFF.

The V and J genes are TRBV7-9 and TRBJ2-5, with D possibly matching TRBD1 (6 bases). CDR1 SEHNR and CDR2 FQNEAQ come from the germline V gene (reference sequence). V gave up 2 bases and J gave up 5 bases, with 15 bases separating them. This CDR3 is built from 15 residues. The DNA for the CDR3 is TGTGCCAGCAGCTTACTTCCAGGGGTATGGGAGACCCAGTACTTC. This gives the protein CASSLLPGVWETQYF.

The chain uses TRBV28 and TRBJ1-6; D is undetermined. V lost 2 bases to trimming and J lost 8 bases, with 10 bases between them. CDR1 is MDHEN, CDR2 SYDVKM, per germline. The CDR3 contains 14 residues. DNA of the CDR3: TGTGCCAGCAGTTTACGGGTTATTGATTCACCCCTCCACTTT. Amino acid sequence: CASSLRVIDSPLHF.

The J gene is TRBJ1-5, the V gene TRBV10-2, with TRBD1 identical over 9 bases. This CDR3 comprises 13 residues. V lost 6 bases to trimming and J lost 7 bases; unmatched junction nucleotides: 4. Germline assignment: CDR1 WSHSY and CDR2 SAAADI. The CDR3 spells CASRQDRGQPQHF. Written as DNA, the CDR3 is TGCGCCAGCAGGCAGGACAGGGGCCAGCCCCAGCATTTT.

The chain couples TRBV6-6 to TRBJ1-1; D is uncertain. CDR1 and CDR2 (germline): MNHNY, SVGAGI (reference sequence). V lost 2 bases to trimming and J lost 11 bases, with 12 bases between them. The CDR3 runs 12 residues. The CDR3 is CASSYPLHDAFF. As DNA, the CDR3 is TGTGCCAGCAGTTACCCCCTTCATGACGCTTTCTTT.

Of note for this clone: The same CDR3 also results from other DNA sequences found in this sample. J is TRBJ2-3 and V is TRBV5-4, with no clear D. The length of the CDR3 is 12 residues. The V end lost 2 bases, the J end lost 1 base, and 2 bases lay between the germline ends. CDR1 and CDR2 (germline): SGHNT, YYREEE (reference sequence). The DNA of the CDR3 is TGTGCCAGCAGCTTTGGCACAGATACGCAGTATTTT. Translation: CASSFGTDTQYF.

The chain uses TRBV28 and TRBJ2-3, with 8 nucleotides matching TRBD2. CDR1 MDHEN and CDR2 SYDVKM come from the germline V gene. This CDR3 comprises 18 residues. Unmatched junction bases numbered 19, after V lost 6 bases and J lost 5 bases. The DNA for the CDR3 is TGTGCCAGCAGGCTCTTAATCCCCCAGCGGGAGAAGTTAGATACGCAGTATTTT. It encodes CASRLLIPQREKLDTQYF.

The J gene is TRBJ2-7, the V gene TRBV5-6; TRBD1 might be the D (6 bases). V lost 4 bases and J 3 bases, leaving 20 bases between the germline ends. CDR1 is SGHDT, CDR2 YYEEEE, per germline. The CDR3 loop spans 16 amino acids. The CDR3 region has the DNA TGTGCCAGCAGCCAGACGCCGGGACAAGAACACTACGAGCAGTACTTC. Translated, it gives CASSQTPGQEHYEQYF.

The chain combines TRBV6-5 with TRBJ2-7; tentatively, D is TRBD1 (5 bases). The CDR3 is 13 residues long. The germline CDR1 and CDR2 sequences are MNHEY and SVGAGI. The V end was cut by 5 bases, the J end by 2 bases, with 10 bases between. CDR3 sequence: CASSHQGPYEQYF. The CDR3 bases are TGTGCCAGCAGTCATCAGGGCCCCTACGAGCAGTACTTC.

The chain uses TRBV30 and TRBJ1-2; 7 bases map to TRBD1. The V and J ends lost 6 bases and 0 bases, in that order; junction bases with no gene match: 4. Germline CDR1 and CDR2: GTSNPN and SVGIG (reference sequence). This CDR3 spans 13 amino acids. The CDR3 spells CACYRGTNYGYTF. The CDR3 DNA reads TGTGCCTGCTACAGGGGTACTAACTATGGCTACACCTTC.

The chain recombines TRBV19 with TRBJ2-1; possible D gene TRBD2, 7 bases. Germline V gene data show CDR1 as LNHDA and CDR2 as SQIVND (reference sequence). Trimming took 9 bases from V and 2 from J, leaving 14 bases between them. The CDR3 covers 14 residues. The CDR3: CASWGGYPYNEQFF. CDR3 coding DNA: TGTGCCAGCTGGGGGGGCTACCCCTACAATGAGCAGTTCTTC.

On this clone itself: Other DNA sequences in the sample encode the same CDR3. The rearrangement uses TRBV27 and TRBJ2-1; TRBD2 is a possible D gene (6 bases). Trimming pared 5 bases from V and 6 bases from J, leaving 11 bases between. The germline gives CDR1 MNHEY, CDR2 SMNVEV (reference sequence). This CDR3 is built from 13 residues. CDR3 sequence: CASSRPGGNEQFF. The CDR3 nucleotides are TGTGCCAGCAGTCGCCCCGGGGGCAATGAGCAGTTCTTC.

The rearrangement uses TRBV5-8 and TRBJ2-7; D is undetermined. V lost 4 bases, J lost 2 bases, and 13 bases lay in between. This CDR3 spans 14 amino acids. The germline CDR1 and CDR2 sequences are SGHTS and YDEGEE. CDR3 DNA sequence: TGTGCCAGCAGCCCGCGGCAGCCTACCTACGAGCAGTACTTC. Translation gives CASSPRQPTYEQYF.

The chain combines TRBV10-3 with TRBJ2-5; D remains ambiguous. The CDR3 extends over 15 amino acids. V lost 3 bases and J lost 1, with 12 bases in between. Germline V gene data show CDR1 as ENHRY and CDR2 as SYGVKD. Here the CDR3 DNA reads TGTGCCATCAGTGAAAATAGGCCTCCCCAAGAGACCCAGTACTTC. Encoded protein: CAISENRPPQETQYF.

With respect to this clone: Other DNA sequences within the sample encode an identical CDR3. The rearrangement joins TRBV9 to TRBJ2-1, with 8 bases matching TRBD2. The V gene end was trimmed by 0 bases and the J gene end by 4 bases; junction bases not matched to a gene: 3. Germline assignment: CDR1 SGDLS and CDR2 YYNGEE. The CDR3 consists of 15 residues. The CDR3 DNA follows: TGTGCCAGCAGCGTAGGTAGCGGGGCTTACAATGAGCAGTTCTTC. Translated, it gives CASSVGSGAYNEQFF.

The rearrangement links TRBV29-1 to TRBJ2-5; 10 bases fit TRBD2. Germline-derived CDR1 and CDR2 are SQVTM and ANQGSEA. The CDR3 is 17 amino acids. V shed 7 bases and J 1 base; nucleotides not matched to a gene: 15. The CDR3 here is CSGRGTSASTLQETQYF. Written as DNA, the CDR3 is TGCAGCGGACGAGGGACTAGCGCCAGCACACTCCAAGAGACCCAGTACTTC.

Points on this clone: At the DNA level, this CDR3 is encoded by other sequences in the same sample as well. The chain is built from TRBV28 and TRBJ2-3; the D gene could be TRBD1 or TRBD2 (5 bases each). The CDR3 length is 12 residues. The germline gives CDR1 MDHEN, CDR2 SYDVKM. V was pared by 3 bases and J by 6 bases, with 7 bases between. DNA for the CDR3: TGTGCCAGCAGTTTGTGGGGGGATACGCAGTATTTT. Its translation is CASSLWGDTQYF.

The chain recombines TRBV9 with TRBJ2-3, with 10 bases identical to TRBD2. The CDR3 covers 15 residues. CDR1 is SGDLS, CDR2 YYNGEE, per germline. V dropped 3 bases and J dropped 2; count of bases not matched to a gene: 3. The CDR3, as DNA: TGTGCCAGCAGCGACGGACTAGCGGACACAGATACGCAGTATTTT. Translating gives CASSDGLADTDTQYF.